Listed below are T cell receptor beta chains from one sample, sequenced in a study of metastatic and nonmetastatic thyroid tumors. TCRdb used MiXCR to call clones anew from the PCR reads. This table holds about 10,000 clones, 25% to 35% found once. Sample: tumor tissue. The receptors here all came from a female donor with papillary thyroid cancer or a benign thyroid nodule (not recorded which). Some clones in this sample may be carry-over from other donors' samples. Both conserved end residues are part of each CDR3. The D gene is left open where the match is weak. Size values are once, few and many counts, or a class for expanded clones, and some rows have none.

D	V	length	J	size	CDR3	DNA
.	TRBV6-2/TRBV6-3	13	TRBJ2-1	few	CASSYSFQGEQFF	TGTGCCAGCAGTTACTCCTTTCAGGGTGAGCAGTTCTTC
.	TRBV6-4	13	TRBJ2-1	few	CASSDSEVNEQFF	TGTGCCAGCAGTGACTCCGAAGTCAATGAGCAGTTCTTC
TRBD1	TRBV28	13	TRBJ1-1	.	CASCLTGVTEAFF	TGTGCCAGCTGTCTTACAGGGGTCACTGAAGCTTTCTTT
.	TRBV2	14	TRBJ1-5	medium-sized	CASSDGPDNQPQHF	TGTGCCAGCAGTGACGGGCCAGACAATCAGCCCCAGCATTTT
.	TRBV6-1	12	TRBJ2-7	few	CVSNEGSFEQYF	TGTGTCAGCAACGAAGGCAGTTTTGAGCAGTACTTC
.	TRBV7-2	15	TRBJ1-4	many	CASSTGPGFNEKLFF	TGTGCCAGCAGTACTGGCCCAGGCTTCAATGAAAAACTGTTTTTT
.	TRBV7-8	16	TRBJ1-5	many	CASSLEGRWPNQPQHF	TGTGCCAGCAGCTTAGAAGGGAGGTGGCCGAATCAGCCCCAGCATTTT
.	TRBV7-2	16	TRBJ2-3	.	CASSLAAGLITDTQYF	TGTGCCAGCAGCTTAGCGGCAGGGTTGATTACAGATACGCAGTATTTT
TRBD2	TRBV19	17	TRBJ2-1	medium-sized	CASSTSRSGRIEREQFF	TGTGCCAGTAGTACAAGCCGTAGCGGGAGAATAGAGCGCGAGCAGTTCTTC
.	TRBV9	13	TRBJ1-1	once	CASSATANTEAFF	TGTGCCAGCAGCGCGACAGCTAACACTGAAGCTTTCTTT